Following are 24 T cell receptor beta chains from one sample sequenced in a study of radiation and T cells in renal cell carcinoma. The time point is: blood 2 weeks post-SBRT. Treatment described: 15 Gy SBRT to primary tumor, nephrectomy 4 weeks later. The repertoire was sequenced with immunoSEQ multiplex PCR; TCRdb's copy has only in-frame clones and lacks some. The sample holds some 76,000 clones, roughly 82% seen once. Sequencing used blood, obtained from a patient whose treatment included radiotherapy and nephrectomy. The source is a man aged 60-69 years with renal cell carcinoma.

This rearrangement joins TRBV7-9 to TRBJ1-3, with D tentatively TRBD1 (6 bases). The ends were cut back, 5 bases at V and 0 bases at J, with 8 bases in the middle. The CDR3 has 14 amino acids. Per the germline V gene, CDR1 is SEHNR and CDR2 is FQNEAQ (reference sequence). For the CDR3, the DNA is TGTGCCAGCAGCGTAGGGGGCTCTGGAAACACCATATATTTT. Protein product: CASSVGGSGNTIYF.

The chain combines TRBV7-2 with TRBJ2-1, with a weak D call TRBD2 (7 bases). The V and J ends lost 2 bases and 4 bases respectively, with 18 bases between them. Germline lookup yields CDR1 SGHTA and CDR2 FQGNSA. There are 17 residues in the CDR3. The CDR3 here is CASSLMHGGRRYNEQFF. CDR3 nucleotide sequence: TGTGCCAGCAGCTTAATGCACGGGGGGCGCAGGTACAATGAGCAGTTCTTC.

In nucleotides, the CDR3 is TGTGCCAGCAGCTTGGCGCTGGAGTATAGCACAGATACGCAGTATTTT. Residues: CASSLALEYSTDTQYF. The chain employs TRBV5-6 and TRBJ2-3; D ambiguous. With 0 bases removed from V and 0 bases from J, the gap between germline ends came to 11 bases. CDR1 SGHDT and CDR2 YYEEEE come from the germline V gene. There are 16 residues in the CDR3.

V is TRBV5-6 and J is TRBJ1-2; D remains ambiguous. The CDR3 extends over 14 amino acids. V was trimmed by 4 bases and J by 4 bases, leaving 14 bases between them. The V gene's germline CDR1 is SGHDT and CDR2 YYEEEE. The CDR3 sequence is CASSEFGRPYGYTF. CDR3 nucleotide sequence: TGTGCCAGCAGCGAGTTTGGCAGGCCCTATGGCTACACCTTC.

This rearrangement joins TRBV28 to TRBJ1-1, with D possibly being TRBD1 (6 bases). The germline V gene encodes CDR1 MDHEN and CDR2 SYDVKM. The CDR3 spans 17 residues. V was pared by 1 base and J by 2 bases, with 17 bases between. The chain's CDR3 is CASSLFAGTRRNTEAFF. The CDR3 DNA sequence: TGTGCCAGCAGTTTATTTGCAGGGACAAGAAGAAACACTGAAGCTTTCTTT.

V gene TRBV7-9 combines with J gene TRBJ2-1; TRBD2 matches at 10 bases. Germline V gives CDR1 SEHNR, CDR2 FQNEAQ (reference sequence). V trimming: 5 bases; J trimming: 4 bases; junction bases outside the gene matches: 5. The CDR3 is 15 residues long. The CDR3 DNA follows: TGTGCCAGCAGCAAATCACTAGCGGGATACAATGAGCAGTTCTTC. The encoded protein is CASSKSLAGYNEQFF. Drawing the rest from reference TRBV7-9 and TRBJ2-1, the complete variable domain is DTGVSQNPRHKITKRGQNVTFRCDPISEHNRLYWYRQTLGQGPEFLTYFQNEAQLEKSRLLSDRFSAERPKGSFSTLEIQRTEQGDSAMYLCASSKSLAGYNEQFFGPGTRLTVL.

V and J are TRBV28 and TRBJ1-1; possible D gene TRBD1, 6 bases. V was cut by 5 bases and J by 11 bases, with 15 bases left in between. The CDR3 covers 12 residues. In germline, CDR1 is MDHEN, CDR2 SYDVKM. The CDR3 DNA reads TGTGCCAGCAGTAGGAGTAGGGGGTGGGCTTTCTTT. Its translation is CASSRSRGWAFF. Filled out from reference TRBV28 and TRBJ1-1, the complete variable domain reads DVKVTQSSRYLVKRTGEKVFLECVQDMDHENMFWYRQDPGLGLRLIYFSYDVKMKEKGDIPEGYSVSREKKERFSLILESASTNQTSMYLCASSRSRGWAFFGQGTRLTVV.

The rearrangement uses TRBV19 and TRBJ1-5; 7 bases line up with TRBD1. The CDR3 consists of 15 residues. J lost 6 bases, V lost 3 bases, and 8 bases had no gene match. Germline V gene sequence: CDR1 LNHDA, CDR2 SQIVND (reference sequence). In nucleotides, the CDR3 is TGTGCCAGTAGTATGTGGCGGCAGGGGGGTCAGCCCCAGCATTTT. This translates into CASSMWRQGGQPQHF.

The chain carries TRBV28 and TRBJ2-3; TRBD1 is a possible D gene (6 bases). Germline V gene sequence: CDR1 MDHEN, CDR2 SYDVKM. V shed 5 bases and J shed 5 bases, with 8 bases lying between them. The CDR3 sequence is 12 residues long. The DNA for the CDR3 is TGTGCCAGCAGTCCAGGGGTAGATACGCAGTATTTT. Amino acids: CASSPGVDTQYF. The full variable domain, completed using reference TRBV28 and TRBJ2-3, is DVKVTQSSRYLVKRTGEKVFLECVQDMDHENMFWYRQDPGLGLRLIYFSYDVKMKEKGDIPEGYSVSREKKERFSLILESASTNQTSMYLCASSPGVDTQYFGPGTRLTVL.

The chain couples TRBV4-3 to TRBJ2-1; TRBD2 matches 7 bases. Per germline, CDR1 LGHNA and CDR2 YSLEER. This CDR3 has 16 amino acids. The junction had 9 bases not matched to a gene; V was cut back by 0 bases and J by 7 bases. CDR3: CASSQEGPSGWNEQFF. CDR3 sequence (DNA): TGCGCCAGCAGCCAAGAGGGCCCTAGCGGATGGAATGAGCAGTTCTTC.

The chain uses TRBV9 and TRBJ2-1; TRBD2 matches at 13 bases. This CDR3 is 16 amino acids long. Per the germline V gene, CDR1 is SGDLS and CDR2 is YYNGEE. The V gene end was trimmed by 3 bases and the J gene end by 8 bases; junction bases not matched to a gene: 8. The CDR3 bases are TGTGCCAGCAGCGCAACCACGGGACTAGCGGGATATGAGCAGTTCTTC. It is translated as CASSATTGLAGYEQFF.

The chain couples TRBV28 to TRBJ2-7, with D possibly matching TRBD1 (6 bases). With 6 bases removed from V and 4 bases from J, the gap between germline ends came to 10 bases. Germline CDR1 is MDHEN and CDR2 is SYDVKM. The CDR3 consists of 12 residues. As DNA, the CDR3 is TGTGCCAGCAGGCGCAGGGGTTACGAGCAGTACTTC. Translating gives CASRRRGYEQYF.

The J gene is TRBJ1-4, the V gene TRBV28; 8 bases match TRBD1. Losses at the gene ends were 5 bases for V and 4 bases for J; bases not matched to a gene: 12. Germline lookup yields CDR1 MDHEN and CDR2 SYDVKM. This CDR3 comprises 17 residues. CDR3 bases: TGTGCCAGCAGTCATAGGACAGGGTCGTCGCTTAATGAAAAACTGTTTTTT. Its translation is CASSHRTGSSLNEKLFF.

Points on this clone: Here the CDR3 omits its conserved ending phenylalanine or tryptophan, so a read error is the likely source. The DNA is omitted, as the CDR3 cannot be located on it reliably, and the CDR3 follows TCRdb's listing. V is TRBV6-6 and J is TRBJ2-4. Counting both end residues, the CDR3 totals 13 amino acids. Germline lookup yields CDR1 MNHNY and CDR2 SVGAGI (reference sequence). The CDR3 sequence: CASSYSDQSLEFL.

The chain joins TRBV28 to TRBJ1-2; no firm D call. The CDR3 sequence is 14 residues long. Germline lookup yields CDR1 MDHEN and CDR2 SYDVKM. The V end lost 3 bases, the J end lost 4 bases, and 12 bases lay between the germline ends. CDR3 in amino acids: CASSFRAGLYGYTF. The CDR3 DNA sequence: TGTGCCAGCAGTTTTCGGGCAGGCCTCTATGGCTACACCTTC.

V is TRBV9 and J is TRBJ2-1, with 8 positions matching TRBD2. Unmatched junction bases numbered 2, after V lost 0 bases and J lost 6 bases. There are 14 residues in the CDR3. Per germline, CDR1 SGDLS and CDR2 YYNGEE. This chain's CDR3 is CASSVAGGLNEQFF. CDR3 sequence (DNA): TGTGCCAGCAGCGTAGCGGGAGGGCTCAATGAGCAGTTCTTC.

The chain uses TRBV30 and TRBJ2-1; 8 bases line up with TRBD2. The CDR3 has 17 amino acids. Germline lookup yields CDR1 GTSNPN and CDR2 SVGIG (reference sequence). Trimming at V came to 3 bases and at J to 2 bases, leaving 12 bases not matched to a gene. The DNA of the CDR3 is TGTGCCTGGAGACCACTTCAGCGGGAGAGGCCCTACAATGAGCAGTTCTTC. Its protein is CAWRPLQRERPYNEQFF.

V and J are TRBV13 and TRBJ2-1; D gene unclear. This CDR3 comprises 13 residues. CDR1 is PRHDT and CDR2 is FYEKMQ in the germline V gene (reference sequence). V was clipped by 1 base and J by 3 bases, with 4 bases between them. CDR3 DNA sequence: TGTGCCAGCAGCTTAGTCCACTACAATGAGCAGTTCTTC. Encoded protein: CASSLVHYNEQFF.

This chain uses TRBV7-3 with TRBJ2-1, with 10 bases aligning to TRBD2. CDR1 is SGHTA, CDR2 FQGTGA, per germline. There are 14 residues in the CDR3. Trimming removed 5 bases from V and 5 bases from J; junction bases left unmatched: 3. The CDR3 nucleotides read TGTGCCAGCAGCCCACTAGCGGGACACAATGAGCAGTTCTTC. Translated, it gives CASSPLAGHNEQFF.

The chain couples TRBV10-2 to TRBJ2-7, with D maybe TRBD2 (5 bases). From germline, CDR1 is WSHSY and CDR2 SAAADI. Trimming left V 6 bases short and J 4 bases short, with 10 bases between. The CDR3 length is 12 residues. CDR3 region: CASSEGRYEQYF. The CDR3 DNA reads as TGCGCCAGCAGCGAGGGTAGGTACGAGCAGTACTTC.

The chain links TRBV9 to TRBJ2-7; weak D call: TRBD1 (6 bases). Germline V CDR1 and CDR2: SGDLS, YYNGEE. Trimming stripped 0 bases from V and 2 bases from J, with 15 bases between. The CDR3 covers 16 residues. The CDR3 nucleotides read TGTGCCAGCAGCGTAGGTGGCAGGGGTGGGACCTACGAGCAGTACTTC. It is translated as CASSVGGRGGTYEQYF.

The chain combines TRBV10-3 with TRBJ2-7; D is undetermined. V was trimmed by 1 base and J by 2 bases, leaving 21 bases between them. Germline-derived CDR1 and CDR2 are ENHRY and SYGVKD. The CDR3 has 18 amino acids. CDR3 protein: CAISEYNNIGTPTYEQYF. The DNA for the CDR3 is TGTGCCATCAGTGAGTATAACAATATAGGAACTCCTACCTACGAGCAGTACTTC.

CDR3 in DNA: TGTGCCAGCAGCGAACAGTCCGGGACGCCCCCAGATACGCAGTATTTT. Translation gives CASSEQSGTPPDTQYF. The rearrangement uses TRBV7-6 and TRBJ2-3; perhaps D is TRBD1 or TRBD2 (5 bases each). Germline V gene lookup returns CDR1 SGHVS and CDR2 FNYEAQ. This CDR3 has 16 amino acids. The germline V and J ends were trimmed by 5 bases and 4 bases, with 19 bases remaining between them.

This chain joins TRBV5-1 and TRBJ2-2; the D is unclear. The V gene lost 2 bases and the J gene lost 7 bases, with 9 bases spanning the gap. The germline CDR1 and CDR2 sequences are SGHRS and YFSETQ. The CDR3 extends over 13 amino acids. The CDR3 bases are TGCGCCAGCAGCTTATCGGTGGACGGGGAGCTGTTTTTT. This sequence encodes CASSLSVDGELFF.